The present TCR beta chain was sequenced within a study of chronic HIV infection and antiretroviral therapy. This clonotype occurred many times. From the 5' RACE reads, TCRdb called clonotypes with MiXCR, one entry per CDR3 protein. The data show around 30,000 distinct CDR3 sequences, 7% to 10% seen once. This clonotype was sampled from an adult who had HIV and had not received antiretroviral therapy, or was an uninfected healthy control (not recorded which). The source material was peripheral blood.

CDR3 amino acids: CASSQSGPGELFF. Written as DNA, the CDR3 is TGCGCCAGCAGCCAGTCAGGACCCGGGGAGCTGTTTTTT. The chain combines TRBV4-3 with TRBJ2-2; D is unresolved. V was cut by 3 bases and J by 6 bases, with 8 bases left in between. Germline CDR1 is LGHNA and CDR2 is YSLEER. CDR3 length: 13 amino acids.